This TCR beta chain was retrieved from a study of blood T cell repertoires in COVID-19 (dated by TCRdb to 2019 to 2021). For the study in its entirety: Samples covering the acute and convalescent phases of COVID-19 were provided by collaborators in the United States, Italy and Spain. Where available, HLA class I and class II types were taken from metadata supplied by the sample provider and were not determined by assay-based typing. A de-identified subject ID, COVID-19 status, age in years and sex were almost always included in the sample metadata. A freely available public database, intended as a resource for researchers studying the immune response to SARS-CoV-2, is where the repertoires were released. Deeply sampled blood TCRbeta repertoires from subjects exposed to, actively infected with, or recovered from COVID-19 were included in the dataset. Samples came from the ongoing ImmuneRACE study (first 160 participants) plus 1,254 subjects from 6 global collaborators. The prospective study material was composed of cDNA or gDNA derived from T cells, B-cell-depleted T cells, or PBMCs.

TCRbeta CDR3 regions were amplified from genomic DNA using the immunoSEQ Assay, a bias-controlled multiplex PCR. Under the source paper's analysis protocol: The number of nucleated cells in each sample was estimated by amplification of reference gene primers within the assay. To quantify the absolute abundance of each unique TCRbeta CDR3 rearrangement, sequence reads were collapsed and filtered. For each sample, productive Simpson clonality was calculated as the square root of Simpson's diversity index across productive rearrangements. The table was pulled from immuneACCESS by TCRdb, which kept in-frame rearrangements only. Such tables lose some clones; where checked, under half of the loss comes from unresolved V genes, and the rest has no known cause. That table supplies the V and J calls and clone size; D and trimming were determined from the DNA. For this sample the table gives a few hundred thousand clones, of which about nine tenths were detected only once. 6.5% to 8% of the sample is taken by the ten largest.

Points the paper makes about the study in general: Clinical and demographic metadata were provided uncurated, with the amount varying by source and participant.

V loses 7 bases, J loses 0 bases, and the germline ends lie 13 bases apart. CDR1 and CDR2 were assigned from the germline V gene as MNHEY and SVGAGI. Including the terminal cysteine and phenylalanine, the CDR3 comprises 15 residues. The sequence is cut down to CDR3 DNA, 45 bases in frame from base 1. At one collaborating source in Seattle, patients were enrolled during active infection and were followed longitudinally through the course of disease. Collaborating institutions collected whole blood in K2EDTA tubes following their own protocols. For TCRbeta analysis, collaborators shipped samples as frozen whole blood, isolated PBMCs, or DNA extracted from either of those sample types. A remark on this clone: Its antigen remains unidentified. No base qualities exist here, and no much larger clone lies one base off it.

Source material: peripheral blood. The sequence is built from TRBV6-5 and TRBJ1-3; too little of a D gene remains to name it. This sequence was found in a woman aged 25 to 45 with COVID-19, enrolled during active disease. The bases read TGTGCCAGCACCCGAACCCAGGCCTCTGGAAACACCATATATTTT. Its translation reads: CASTRTQASGNTIYF.